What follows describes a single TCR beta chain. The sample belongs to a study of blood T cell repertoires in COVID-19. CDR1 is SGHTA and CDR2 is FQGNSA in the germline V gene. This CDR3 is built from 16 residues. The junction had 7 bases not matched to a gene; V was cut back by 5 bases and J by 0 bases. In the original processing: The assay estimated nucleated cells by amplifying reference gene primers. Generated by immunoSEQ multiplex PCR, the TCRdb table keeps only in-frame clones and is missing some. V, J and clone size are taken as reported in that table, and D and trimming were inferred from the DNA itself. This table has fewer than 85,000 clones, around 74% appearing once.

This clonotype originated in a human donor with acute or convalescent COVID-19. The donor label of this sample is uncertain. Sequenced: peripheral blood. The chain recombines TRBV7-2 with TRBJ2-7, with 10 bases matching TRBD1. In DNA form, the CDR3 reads TGTGCCAGCAGCAGACAGGGGGCAAGCGTCTCCTACGAGCAGTACTTC. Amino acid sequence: CASSRQGASVSYEQYF.